The T cell receptor beta chain under discussion was sequenced for a study of CD8 T cells in ankylosing spondylitis (TCRdb year 2017). Concerning the study at large: To find TCR variants linked to disease, the study profiled T cell receptor beta repertoires in ankylosing spondylitis patients and healthy donors. The full study cohort was made up of about two dozen ankylosing spondylitis patients and over 90 healthy donors. Peripheral blood samples were taken, and synovial fluid was additionally collected from ankylosing spondylitis patients.

Based on the germline V gene (reference sequence), the CDR1 and CDR2 sequences are SGHKS and YYEKEE. From cysteine to phenylalanine, the CDR3 is 13 amino acids long. Of all the DNA, just the CDR3 is kept, 39 bases in frame from base 1. V loses 5 bases of germline sequence and J loses 2 bases, and the interval between the two ends is 10 bases. Sequencing relied on an Illumina HiSeq 2500. Quantitative 5'-RACE with molecular barcodes was the method used to prepare the TCR beta libraries. The original methods were these. To identify disease-linked TCR variants, a new computational method was used, one built on a probabilistic model of VDJ rearrangement. The raw public reads went through TCRdb reprocessing: fastp at Q25, MiXCR clone calling, in-frame beta chains kept. Rows matching on CDR3 protein sequence are summarized as one entry with the most common DNA and genes. TCRdb, not the authors, supplied the V and J calls. For this sample the table gives roughly 180,000 distinct CDR3 sequences, of which 13% were detected only once. 9.5% to 12% of the sample goes to the ten largest clones.

As concerns this clonotype: It has no known antigen specificity. No much larger clone exists at a distance of one base, and base qualities are not known.

Here is what the overall study found, with its caveats: According to the report, matched synovial fluid samples from ankylosing spondylitis patients were significantly enriched for the disease-linked clones. The disease-linked clones showed a CD8+ phenotype and occurred at relatively low frequencies in peripheral blood. A TCR beta motif made up of eight highly homologous amino acid variants appeared to be characteristic of blood from ankylosing spondylitis patients. Some motif variants had previously been reported in the synovial fluid and blood of reactive arthritis patients, which suggests shared mechanisms of disease initiation.

This sequence uses TRBV5-5 and TRBJ1-1; a tentative D match to TRBD1 spans 6 bases. The source material was blood, either unsorted or a sorted T cell fraction (not recorded which). The TCR originated in a female donor with ankylosing spondylitis or in good health (not recorded which). In nucleotide form, the sequence is TGTGCCAGCAGTCGACAGGACAACACTGAAGCTTTCTTT. It encodes CASSRQDNTEAFF.